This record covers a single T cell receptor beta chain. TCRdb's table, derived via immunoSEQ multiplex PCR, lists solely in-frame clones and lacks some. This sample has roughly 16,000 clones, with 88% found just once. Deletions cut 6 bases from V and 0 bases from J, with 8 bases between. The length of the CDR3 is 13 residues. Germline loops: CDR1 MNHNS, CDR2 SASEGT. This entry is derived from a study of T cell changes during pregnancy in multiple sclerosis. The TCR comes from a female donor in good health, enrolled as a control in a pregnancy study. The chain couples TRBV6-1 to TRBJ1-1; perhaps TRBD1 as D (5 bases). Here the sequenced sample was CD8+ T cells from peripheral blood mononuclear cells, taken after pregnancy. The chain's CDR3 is CASRQELNTEAFF. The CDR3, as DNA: TGTGCCAGCAGACAGGAGTTGAACACTGAAGCTTTCTTT.